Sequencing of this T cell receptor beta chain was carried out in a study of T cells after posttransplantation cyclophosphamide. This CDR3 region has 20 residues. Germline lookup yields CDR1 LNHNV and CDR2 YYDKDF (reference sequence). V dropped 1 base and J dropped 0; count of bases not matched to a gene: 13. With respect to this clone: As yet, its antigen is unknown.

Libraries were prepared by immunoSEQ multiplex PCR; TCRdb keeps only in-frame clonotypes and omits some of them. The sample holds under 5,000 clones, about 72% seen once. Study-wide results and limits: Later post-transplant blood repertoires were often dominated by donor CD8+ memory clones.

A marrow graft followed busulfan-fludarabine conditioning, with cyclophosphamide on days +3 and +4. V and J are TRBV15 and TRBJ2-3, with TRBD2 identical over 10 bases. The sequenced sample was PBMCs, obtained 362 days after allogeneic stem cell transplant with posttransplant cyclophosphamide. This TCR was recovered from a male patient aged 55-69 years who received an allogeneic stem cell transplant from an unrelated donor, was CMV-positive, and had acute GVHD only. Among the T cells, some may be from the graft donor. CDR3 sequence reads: CATSRAHLAGAPSSTDTQYF. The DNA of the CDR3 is TGTGCCACCAGCAGAGCACATCTAGCGGGAGCACCCTCTAGCACAGATACGCAGTATTTT. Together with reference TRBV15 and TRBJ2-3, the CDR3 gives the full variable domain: DAMVIQNPRYQVTQFGKPVTLSCSQTLNHNVMYWYQQKSSQAPKLLFHYYDKDFNNEADTPDNFQSRRPNTSFCFLDIRSPGLGDTAMYLCATSRAHLAGAPSSTDTQYFGPGTRLTVL.